These 10 T cell receptor beta chains were all obtained from the same sample, sequenced in a study of identical twins. TCRdb reprocessed the 5' RACE reads via MiXCR and lists one record per CDR3 protein. The top ten clones hold approximately 0.25% of a sample with roughly 1.6 million distinct CDR3 sequences, about 32% of them seen once. The sequencing input was cord blood. These receptors were collected from a newborn girl in good health.

The chain uses TRBV5-1 and TRBJ1-1; D unresolved. Trimming took off 0 bases at V and 3 bases at J, with 6 bases between the two ends. Germline V gene sequence: CDR1 SGHRS, CDR2 YFSETQ. CDR3 length: 13 amino acids. Here the CDR3 DNA reads TGCGCCAGCAGCTTGGCCAAGGACACTGAAGCTTTCTTT. Amino acids: CASSLAKDTEAFF.

This chain joins TRBV20-1 and TRBJ1-2, with D perhaps matching TRBD1 (6 bases). The V and J ends lost 6 bases and 4 bases respectively, with 15 bases between them. This CDR3 comprises 13 residues. CDR1 is DFQATT, CDR2 SNEGSKA, per germline (reference sequence). This CDR3 is CSAVDSSIYGYTF. The CDR3 DNA reads as TGCAGTGCAGTGGACAGCTCAATCTATGGCTACACCTTC.

The chain joins TRBV3-1 to TRBJ2-1, with 11 nucleotides matching TRBD2. Trimming removed 4 bases from V and 9 bases from J; junction bases left unmatched: 8. This CDR3 contains 15 residues. Germline CDR1 reads LGHDT; CDR2 reads YNNKEL (reference sequence). CDR3 nucleotide sequence: TGTGCCAGCAGCCCCCGGCTAGCGGGAGGTCCTGAGCAGTTCTTC. Amino acids: CASSPRLAGGPEQFF.

This clonotype occurred a few times. The chain uses TRBV12-3 or TRBV12-4 and TRBJ2-7, with D possibly matching TRBD2 (6 bases). The CDR3 covers 13 residues. V was cut by 5 bases and J by 5 bases, with 13 bases left in between. As DNA, the CDR3 is TGTGCCAGCAGTGGAGGGCCGGGGGACGAGCAGTACTTC. This gives the protein CASSGGPGDEQYF.

The J gene is TRBJ1-2, the V gene TRBV24-1; D gene ambiguous. Germline CDR1 KGHDR, CDR2 SFDVKD. This CDR3 is 13 amino acids long. Trimming left V 3 bases short and J 1 base short, with 5 bases between. Here the CDR3 reads CATSDQFNYGYTF. CDR3 nucleotides: TGTGCCACCAGTGATCAGTTTAACTATGGCTACACCTTC.

Regarding this clonotype: The junction does not match germline at one end; this may be a read error. The chain links TRBV12-3 or TRBV12-4 to TRBJ1-1; D is undetermined. The CDR3 loop spans 14 amino acids. The chain's CDR3 is CARSFRNRDTEAFF. Here the CDR3 DNA reads TGTGCCCGCAGTTTTCGCAACCGGGACACTGAAGCTTTCTTT.

The V and J genes are TRBV28 and TRBJ2-5; 11 nucleotides match TRBD1. Gene TRBJ2-7 matches the end of the DNA better, so the J call may be wrong. The CDR3 has 17 residues. The germline CDR1 and CDR2 sequences are MDHEN and SYDVKM. CDR3 protein: CASSPLERTGGPYEQYF. The CDR3 DNA reads TGTGCCAGCAGTCCACTAGAAAGGACAGGGGGCCCATACGAGCAGTACTTC.

Only a few counts were recorded for this clonotype. V usage is TRBV7-8 and J usage is TRBJ2-4; 8 positions agree with TRBD1. Germline V CDR1 and CDR2: SGHVS, FQNEAQ. The CDR3 has 17 amino acids. V shed 1 base, J shed 1 base, and the junction held 6 bases outside the gene matches. CDR3 amino acids: CASSLGGRDRAKNIQYF. The CDR3 DNA follows: TGTGCCAGCAGCTTAGGAGGTCGGGACAGGGCCAAAAACATTCAGTACTTC.

The CDR3 DNA reads as TGTGCCATCAGTGAGAGGACTAGCGGTCTGAACAATGAGCAGTTCTTC. Its translation: CAISERTSGLNNEQFF. This chain connects TRBV10-3 to TRBJ2-1; 10 bases agree with TRBD2. The J segment lost 5 bases and the V segment lost 2 bases, leaving 6 bases of the junction unmatched. The germline gives CDR1 ENHRY, CDR2 SYGVKD. The CDR3 covers 16 residues.

There are many counts of this clonotype. V gene TRBV27 combines with J gene TRBJ1-2; tentatively, D is TRBD1 (5 bases). V dropped 2 bases and J dropped 7 bases, with 14 bases sitting between them. The CDR3 covers 14 residues. The germline gives CDR1 MNHEY, CDR2 SMNVEV (reference sequence). The chain's CDR3 is CASSLGQGLGGYTF. Written as DNA, the CDR3 is TGTGCCAGCAGTTTAGGCCAGGGTCTCGGTGGCTACACCTTC.